This is a list of T cell receptor beta chains from one sample in a study of T cells in localized non-small cell lung cancer. Sequencing was performed with immunoSEQ multiplex PCR; in TCRdb, only in-frame clones are kept and a portion is missing. The table lists 25,000 to 35,000 clones, 80% to 85% of them singletons, with roughly 4.8% in the top ten. The sample here was peripheral blood mononuclear cells, taken before any cancer treatment. These receptor sequences come from a man aged 35 to 70 with stage III lung adenocarcinoma. CDR3s include the opening cysteine and the closing phenylalanine or tryptophan. Fields, in order: D gene, clone size, V gene, J gene, CDR3 protein, CDR3 DNA. D genes are given only for firm matches. Clone size is given for some rows only: seen once, a few or many times, or a class if the clone is expanded.

D gene: NA; clone size: NA; V gene: TRBV5-1; J gene: TRBJ1-2; CDR3 protein: CASSLAPQERSYTF; CDR3 DNA: TGCGCCAGCAGCTTGGCCCCACAGGAGCGGAGCTACACCTTC
D gene: TRBD2; clone size: NA; V gene: TRBV18; J gene: TRBJ2-3; CDR3 protein: CASSTLAGDTDTQYF; CDR3 DNA: TGTGCCAGCTCAACTCTAGCGGGGGACACAGATACGCAGTATTTT
D gene: NA; clone size: NA; V gene: TRBV7-2; J gene: TRBJ1-2; CDR3 protein: CASSLNREPGYTF; CDR3 DNA: TGTGCCAGCAGCTTAAATAGGGAGCCTGGCTACACCTTC
D gene: NA; clone size: NA; V gene: TRBV6-1; J gene: TRBJ2-5; CDR3 protein: CASSEAQGQETQYF; CDR3 DNA: TGTGCCAGCAGTGAAGCGCAAGGGCAAGAGACCCAGTACTTC
D gene: NA; clone size: few; V gene: TRBV28; J gene: TRBJ1-1; CDR3 protein: CASSLGRVAFF; CDR3 DNA: TGTGCCAGCAGTTTGGGCAGGGTAGCTTTCTTT
D gene: TRBD1; clone size: NA; V gene: TRBV19; J gene: TRBJ1-4; CDR3 protein: CASTDRGPATNEKLFF; CDR3 DNA: TGTGCCAGTACGGACAGGGGGCCTGCAACTAATGAAAAACTGTTTTTT
D gene: TRBD1; clone size: NA; V gene: TRBV27; J gene: TRBJ2-7; CDR3 protein: CASSLLGQGYEQYF; CDR3 DNA: TGTGCCAGCAGTTTATTAGGACAGGGCTACGAGCAGTACTTC
D gene: NA; clone size: NA; V gene: TRBV5-1; J gene: TRBJ1-1; CDR3 protein: CASSLRTGVSTEAFF; CDR3 DNA: TGCGCCAGCAGCCTCCGGACGGGGGTGAGCACTGAAGCTTTCTTT
D gene: NA; clone size: NA; V gene: TRBV5-1; J gene: TRBJ1-3; CDR3 protein: CASSLQDGNTIYF; CDR3 DNA: TGCGCCAGCAGCCTCCAGGATGGAAACACCATATATTTT
D gene: NA; clone size: few; V gene: TRBV19; J gene: TRBJ1-5; CDR3 protein: CASSIVEGQPQHF; CDR3 DNA: TGTGCCAGTAGTATCGTAGAAGGTCAGCCCCAGCATTTT
D gene: NA; clone size: NA; V gene: TRBV18; J gene: TRBJ1-4; CDR3 protein: CASSPAEKLFF; CDR3 DNA: TGTGCCAGCTCACCTGCTGAAAAATTGTTTTTT
D gene: NA; clone size: NA; V gene: TRBV28; J gene: TRBJ1-5; CDR3 protein: CASKPFGQGSNQPQHF; CDR3 DNA: TGTGCCAGCAAACCTTTCGGGCAGGGGAGCAATCAGCCCCAGCATTTT
D gene: NA; clone size: NA; V gene: TRBV25-1; J gene: TRBJ2-1; CDR3 protein: CASSEHAGFEQFF; CDR3 DNA: TGTGCCAGCAGTGAACATGCAGGCTTTGAGCAGTTCTTC
D gene: NA; clone size: NA; V gene: TRBV6-6; J gene: TRBJ2-7; CDR3 protein: CASKERGASYEQYF; CDR3 DNA: TGTGCCAGCAAAGAACGGGGGGCCTCCTACGAGCAGTACTTC
D gene: NA; clone size: NA; V gene: TRBV9; J gene: TRBJ1-2; CDR3 protein: CASSVDGRDPWGYTF; CDR3 DNA: TGTGCCAGCAGCGTAGATGGGAGAGACCCTTGGGGCTACACCTTC
D gene: TRBD1; clone size: few; V gene: TRBV5-1; J gene: TRBJ2-2; CDR3 protein: CASSLEGQGAGGELFF; CDR3 DNA: TGCGCCAGCAGCTTGGAAGGACAGGGGGCCGGCGGGGAGCTGTTTTTT